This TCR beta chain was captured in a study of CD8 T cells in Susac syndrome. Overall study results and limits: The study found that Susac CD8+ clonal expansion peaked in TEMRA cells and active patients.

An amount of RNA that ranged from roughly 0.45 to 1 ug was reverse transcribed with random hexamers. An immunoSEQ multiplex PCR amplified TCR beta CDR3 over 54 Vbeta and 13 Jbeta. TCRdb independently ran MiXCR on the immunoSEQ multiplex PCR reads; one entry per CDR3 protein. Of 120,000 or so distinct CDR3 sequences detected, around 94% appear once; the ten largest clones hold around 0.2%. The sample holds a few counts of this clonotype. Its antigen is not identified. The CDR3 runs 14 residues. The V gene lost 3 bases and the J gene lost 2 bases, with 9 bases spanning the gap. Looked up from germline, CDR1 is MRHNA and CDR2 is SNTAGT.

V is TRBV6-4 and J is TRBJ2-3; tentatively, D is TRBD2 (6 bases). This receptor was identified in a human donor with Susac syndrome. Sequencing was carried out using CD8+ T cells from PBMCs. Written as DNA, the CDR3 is TGTGCCAGCAGTGAGGGAGGATCCACAGATACGCAGTATTTT. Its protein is CASSEGGSTDTQYF.